The clone carrying this TCR beta chain appeared a few times. The antigen is undetermined. This could be a read error, since a much larger clone is one nucleotide away. The sample originates from a study of blood T cells in healthy people across ages. Notes on the study in general: Diversity estimates drawn from one million T cells were deemed underestimates.

Alongside a J-beta primer mix, a sample-barcoded 5' primer served in a second PCR lasting about 7 to 12 cycles. All samples gave at least 2.5 million CDR3-containing paired-end reads. TCRdb itself ran the 5' RACE reads through MiXCR, one entry per CDR3 protein. The sample lists fewer than 750,000 distinct CDR3 sequences; 40% to 65% were seen once. The clonotype originates from a woman aged 80 or over in good health. Sequenced input: blood.

In nucleotides, the CDR3 is TGCGCCAGCAACAGTAACGGCCCCGAAGAGACCCAGTACTTC. It translates to CASNSNGPEETQYF. The chain recombines TRBV5-1 with TRBJ2-5; D not certain. CDR3 size: 14 residues. V was shortened by 6 bases and J by 3 bases, with 15 bases between the two germline ends. Looked up from germline, CDR1 is SGHRS and CDR2 is YFSETQ.